This T cell receptor (beta chain) was profiled in a study of T-cell reconstitution after alpha-beta-depleted transplantation in children listed by TCRdb under 2016. About the investigation overall: T-cell immune reconstitution after TCRalphabeta/CD19-depleted allogeneic hematopoietic cell transplantation in children was quantitatively tracked in the study by means of TCR repertoire profiling.

This clonotype was recorded at least ten times. No cognate antigen has been identified for it. Base qualities are not recorded, but no much larger clone differs from it by a single base. At the junction V is shortened by 3 bases and J by 6 bases; bases outside the gene matches: 11. The germline V gene encodes CDR1 DFQATT and CDR2 SNEGSKA (reference sequence). From its cysteine to its phenylalanine, the CDR3 spans 15 amino acids. The DNA shown is the 45-base CDR3, in frame from base 1. Library preparation employed PCR. Sequencer: Illumina HiSeq 2500. Molecular barcoding was employed in the preparation of TCR libraries, with unique molecular identifiers being used to normalize TCRbeta repertoire quantification. TCRdb trimmed the raw reads at Q25, called clones with MiXCR and kept productive beta chains. A single entry per CDR3 protein holds the most common genes and DNA from its merged rows. Recorded for this sample are a few hundred thousand distinct CDR3 sequences; about 9.4% of them occurred a single time. Approximately 2.3% of the sample is held by the ten biggest clonotypes.

The chain links TRBV20-1 with TRBJ2-1; 7 central bases correspond to TRBD2. The sample in question was PBMCs from the stem cell graft donor, obtained from the stem cell graft. The sequence came from a human donor who donated a stem cell graft to a child with acute lymphoblastic leukemia. The CDR3 is CSASIPGGRANEQFF. The sequenced DNA: TGCAGTGCTAGTATTCCGGGAGGAAGGGCCAATGAGCAGTTCTTC.